These 30 T cell receptor beta chains came from one sample sequenced in a study of PD-L1 blockade in urothelial cancer. Repertoires were generated with immunoSEQ multiplex PCR, while TCRdb's copy carries only in-frame clones and drops some. The top ten hold 2% to 3% of the sample, which has around 120,000 clones, about 85% seen once. This specimen consisted of PBMCs, obtained around atezolizumab (anti-PD-L1) treatment. The receptor set was obtained from a man between 50 and 59 years old with urothelial cancer.

This clone was counted a single time. This chain joins TRBV29-1 and TRBJ2-3; 7 nucleotides align to TRBD2. Germline V gene sequence: CDR1 SQVTM, CDR2 ANQGSEA. The CDR3 is 15 amino acids. Trimming took 7 bases from V and 3 from J; bases not matched to a gene: 13. The CDR3 coding sequence is TGCAGCGCATCATGGACTAGTCAGGTAACAGATACGCAGTATTTT. The encoded protein is CSASWTSQVTDTQYF.

The chain has TRBV6-5 and TRBJ2-5, with 7 bases that match TRBD1. Matching the DNA end better, TRBJ2-7 makes the J call doubtful. CDR1 MNHEY and CDR2 SVGAGI come from the germline V gene. The CDR3 loop spans 14 amino acids. CDR3 loop: CASRGRTGAYEQYF. The CDR3 bases are TGTGCCAGCAGGGGCCGCACAGGGGCCTACGAGCAGTACTTC.

The rearrangement links TRBV10-3 to TRBJ2-1, with 10 bases lining up with TRBD2. Germline V lookup: CDR1 ENHRY, CDR2 SYGVKD. Unmatched junction bases numbered 12, after V lost 9 bases and J lost 1 base. This CDR3 is built from 17 residues. DNA of the CDR3: TGTGCCATTAGCGGGAGGACCCCCGGGGGTTCCTACAATGAGCAGTTCTTC. It encodes CAISGRTPGGSYNEQFF.

The chain carries TRBV9 and TRBJ2-2; 10 positions match TRBD2. Germline V lookup: CDR1 SGDLS, CDR2 YYNGEE. The CDR3 runs 18 residues. The junction had 9 bases not matched to a gene; V was cut back by 0 bases and J by 4 bases. The CDR3 loop is CASSVDPSGSVSTGELFF. The CDR3 coding sequence is TGTGCCAGCAGCGTAGACCCTAGCGGGAGCGTGAGCACCGGGGAGCTGTTTTTT.

The chain combines TRBV27 with TRBJ2-7; D possibly corresponds to TRBD1 (6 bases). The V gene lost 8 bases and the J gene lost 6 bases, with 14 bases spanning the gap. This CDR3 contains 12 residues. Germline loops: CDR1 MNHEY, CDR2 SMNVEV (reference sequence). The CDR3 protein is CASHAGAGEQYF. The DNA for the CDR3 is TGTGCCAGCCACGCAGGGGCGGGCGAGCAGTACTTC.

In nucleotides, the CDR3 is TGTGCCAGCAGCAAAGAGGACAGCACCGGGGAGCTGTTTTTT. Amino acid sequence: CASSKEDSTGELFF. This sequence joins TRBV11-3 and TRBJ2-2; perhaps TRBD1 as D (6 bases). Germline V CDR1 and CDR2: SGHNT, YENEEA. V lost 5 bases and J 4 bases, leaving 11 bases between the germline ends. The CDR3 runs to 14 residues.

The chain recombines TRBV2 with TRBJ2-4; the match to TRBD1 covers 8 bases. CDR3 length equals 14 residues. Germline V gene sequence: CDR1 SNHLY, CDR2 FYNNEI. V was pared by 2 bases and J by 8 bases, with 5 bases of the junction left unmatched. CDR3 region: CASSERTGLYIQYF. DNA for the CDR3: TGTGCCAGCAGTGAACGGACAGGGCTTTACATTCAGTACTTC.

The chain has TRBV4-1 and TRBJ2-7; 8 positions match TRBD1. Germline CDR1 and CDR2: MGHRA and YSYEKL. J was trimmed by 5 bases and V by 4 bases; bases with no gene match: 7. The CDR3 contains 14 residues. The CDR3 region is CASSRGQGAHEQYF. The CDR3 DNA follows: TGCGCCAGCAGCCGCGGGCAGGGGGCCCACGAGCAGTACTTC.

V gene TRBV7-9 combines with J gene TRBJ2-2, with TRBD2 as a possible D gene (5 bases). Trimming cost V 6 bases and J 1 base, with 15 bases left between them. The CDR3 spans 16 residues. CDR1 and CDR2 (germline): SEHNR, FQNEAQ (reference sequence). The CDR3 is CASSPPKAGNTGELFF. The CDR3, as DNA: TGTGCCAGCAGTCCACCCAAGGCGGGGAACACCGGGGAGCTGTTTTTT.

The chain combines TRBV11-2 with TRBJ2-7; 13 bases map to TRBD2. V lost 8 bases to trimming and J lost 2 bases; unmatched junction nucleotides: 12. Looked up from germline, CDR1 is SGHAT and CDR2 is FQNNGV. CDR3 size: 17 residues. This CDR3 is CASRPNTGLAGAYEQYF. In nucleotides, the CDR3 is TGTGCCAGCCGACCCAACACAGGACTAGCGGGAGCCTACGAGCAGTACTTC.

The genes are TRBV5-1 and TRBJ1-4, with D unresolved. Trimming cost V 0 bases and J 4 bases, with 10 bases left between them. Per germline, CDR1 SGHRS and CDR2 YFSETQ. The CDR3 covers 15 residues. In nucleotides, the CDR3 is TGCGCCAGCAGCTTGGGGCAGACTATTAATGAAAAACTGTTTTTT. This gives the protein CASSLGQTINEKLFF. Drawing the rest from reference TRBV5-1 and TRBJ1-4, the complete variable domain is KAGVTQTPRYLIKTRGQQVTLSCSPISGHRSVSWYQQTPGQGLQFLFEYFSETQRNKGNFPGRFSGRQFSNSRSEMNVSTLELGDSALYLCASSLGQTINEKLFFGSGTQLSVL.

This clone has more than one count but fewer than ten. The chain has TRBV7-9 and TRBJ1-2; 9 positions agree with TRBD1. This CDR3 contains 13 residues. Germline-derived CDR1 and CDR2 are SEHNR and FQNEAQ (reference sequence). J lost 3 bases, V lost 4 bases, and 0 bases had no gene match. The CDR3: CASSWTGDYGYTF. CDR3 bases: TGTGCCAGCAGCTGGACAGGGGACTATGGCTACACCTTC. Based on the CDR3 plus reference TRBV7-9 and TRBJ1-2, the full variable domain is DTGVSQNPRHKITKRGQNVTFRCDPISEHNRLYWYRQTLGQGPEFLTYFQNEAQLEKSRLLSDRFSAERPKGSFSTLEIQRTEQGDSAMYLCASSWTGDYGYTFGSGTRLTVV.

J is TRBJ2-1 and V is TRBV7-3, with TRBD2 matching 9 bases. This CDR3 is 15 amino acids long. Germline CDR1 SGHTA, CDR2 FQGTGA. The trim removed 0 bases at V and 7 bases at J, leaving 4 bases unmatched. The CDR3 coding sequence is TGTGCCAGCAGCTTAACAGCGGGAGGTAGTAATGAGCAGTTCTTC. Translated: CASSLTAGGSNEQFF.

With regard to this clone: The junction does not match germline at one end; this may be a read error. V and J are TRBV7-9 and TRBJ2-7, with 9 nucleotides matching TRBD2. This CDR3 has 14 residues. From germline, CDR1 is SEHNR and CDR2 FQNEAQ (reference sequence). The CDR3 nucleotides read TGTGCCAGCAGCCTAGCGGGGACTTACTACGAGCAGTACTTC. Translating gives CASSLAGTYYEQYF.

The chain carries TRBV21-1 and TRBJ1-1; TRBD1 reflects the table's D call only, with no check against the DNA. TRBV21-1 corresponds to a pseudogene. CDR3 length equals 16 residues. The CDR3 loop reads CASSKAPGGGNTEAFF. CDR3 coding DNA: TGTGCCAGCAGCAAAGCCCCAGGGGGCGGAAACACTGAAGCTTTCTTT.

The V call is TRBV19, the J call TRBJ2-2; D remains ambiguous. V gave up 5 bases and J gave up 6 bases, with 13 bases separating them. CDR3 length equals 14 residues. Germline V gives CDR1 LNHDA, CDR2 SQIVND (reference sequence). The CDR3 nucleotides read TGTGCCAGTAGTCTAAGCGCCCCGGCCGGGGAGCTGTTTTTT. Protein product: CASSLSAPAGELFF.

The chain joins TRBV19 to TRBJ1-1; 9 nucleotides line up with TRBD1. V was clipped by 5 bases and J by 3 bases; unmatched bases: 7. The germline V gene encodes CDR1 LNHDA and CDR2 SQIVND (reference sequence). The CDR3 is 15 residues long. The chain's CDR3 is CASSPRTGVDTEAFF. In nucleotides, the CDR3 is TGTGCCAGTAGTCCCCGGACAGGGGTGGACACTGAAGCTTTCTTT.

To note about this clone: Germline and junction disagree at one end, which may indicate a read error. This rearrangement joins TRBV18 to TRBJ2-7; 8 bases map to TRBD2. The CDR3 runs to 14 residues. Germline V gives CDR1 KGHSH, CDR2 LQKENI. In nucleotides, the CDR3 is TGTGCCAGCTCCCCACCGGGGGGGGGCTACGAGCAGTACTTC. It translates to CASSPPGGGYEQYF.

This rearrangement joins TRBV19 to TRBJ1-2, with D possibly TRBD1 on 6 matching bases. The germline V and J ends were trimmed by 3 bases and 2 bases, with 10 bases remaining between them. The CDR3 sequence is 14 residues long. Germline values: CDR1 LNHDA, CDR2 SQIVND (reference sequence). The CDR3 DNA follows: TGTGCCAGTAGTATCTGGGGGCCCAACTATGGCTACACCTTC. This gives the protein CASSIWGPNYGYTF.

The CDR3 nucleotides are TGTGCCAGCAGTGAAGCTTCTCCGGGCGGGGAGCTGTTTTTT. This gives the protein CASSEASPGGELFF. The V call is TRBV6-1, the J call TRBJ2-2; D is unresolved. Looked up from germline, CDR1 is MNHNS and CDR2 is SASEGT. This CDR3 contains 14 residues. Trimming removed 0 bases from V and 7 bases from J, with 9 bases in between.

The V and J genes are TRBV28 and TRBJ2-7; D might be TRBD2 (6 bases). Trimming removed 6 bases at V and 3 bases at J, with 18 bases between. The CDR3 runs to 15 residues. The germline V gene has CDR1 MDHEN and CDR2 SYDVKM. The CDR3: CASRLGGDQIYEQYF. CDR3 in DNA: TGTGCCAGCAGACTCGGAGGGGATCAGATCTACGAGCAGTACTTC.

This clone has only a few counts. This sequence joins TRBV5-1 and TRBJ1-2; 7 bases are shared with TRBD1. V was clipped by 7 bases and J by 4 bases; unmatched bases: 4. Germline CDR1 and CDR2: SGHRS and YFSETQ. The CDR3 contains 12 residues. CDR3 sequence reads: CASGTVGYGYTF. The DNA for the CDR3 is TGCGCCAGCGGGACAGTAGGCTATGGCTACACCTTC.

This chain links TRBV28 with TRBJ2-7; no clear D gene. This CDR3 region has 13 residues. V was cut by 7 bases and J by 3 bases, with 13 bases left in between. Germline values: CDR1 MDHEN, CDR2 SYDVKM. CDR3: CASNDLKYYEQYF. CDR3 coding DNA: TGTGCCAGCAACGATCTAAAGTACTACGAGCAGTACTTC.

The chain links TRBV19 to TRBJ2-1; TRBD2 agrees at 10 bases. The CDR3 is 17 amino acids. Germline loops: CDR1 LNHDA, CDR2 SQIVND (reference sequence). V lost 3 bases and J lost 9; bases outside the gene matches: 14. The CDR3 region has the DNA TGTGCCAGTAGTATTCGTCGGCGGACTAGCGGTCTCTTTGAGCAGTTCTTC. This encodes CASSIRRRTSGLFEQFF.

The CDR3, as DNA: TGCGCCAGCAGGGGGGGAACCGAGCAGTACTTC. This gives the protein CASRGGTEQYF. This sequence joins TRBV10-2 and TRBJ2-7, with a weak D call TRBD2 (6 bases). Trimming pared 6 bases from V and 6 bases from J, leaving 9 bases between. CDR3 length: 11 amino acids. CDR1 and CDR2 (germline): WSHSY, SAAADI.

The chain couples TRBV18 to TRBJ1-1, with 11 bases lining up with TRBD1. The J segment lost 3 bases and the V segment lost 2 bases, leaving 2 bases of the junction unmatched. Germline V lookup: CDR1 KGHSH, CDR2 LQKENI. The CDR3 totals 15 residues. This CDR3 reads CASSPKGQGDTEAFF. As DNA, the CDR3 is TGTGCCAGCTCACCAAAGGGACAGGGGGACACTGAAGCTTTCTTT.

V and J are TRBV15 and TRBJ2-3; 14 positions match TRBD2. V lost 3 bases, J lost 3 bases, and 5 bases stayed unmatched. The CDR3 totals 17 residues. CDR1 LNHNV and CDR2 YYDKDF come from the germline V gene (reference sequence). Here the CDR3 DNA reads TGTGCCACCAGCAGGGGACTAGCGGGAGTGGTGACAGATACGCAGTATTTT. Protein sequence: CATSRGLAGVVTDTQYF.

The chain has TRBV18 and TRBJ2-1, with 10 bases matching TRBD1. Germline values: CDR1 KGHSH, CDR2 LQKENI. The CDR3 is made up of 15 amino acids. V lost 6 bases to trimming and J lost 10 bases; unmatched junction nucleotides: 12. The CDR3 nucleotides read TGTGCCAGCTCGCGACAGGGGGCTAGGACGCGCGAGCAGTTCTTC. Its protein is CASSRQGARTREQFF.

CDR3 loop: CASSIIPGLRGPEAFF. The CDR3 nucleotides read TGTGCCAGTAGTATTATCCCCGGACTACGGGGCCCTGAAGCTTTCTTT. The J gene is TRBJ1-1, the V gene TRBV19, with D perhaps matching TRBD1 (5 bases). This CDR3 is built from 16 residues. The V gene lost 3 bases and the J gene lost 6 bases, with 20 bases spanning the gap. The germline V gene encodes CDR1 LNHDA and CDR2 SQIVND (reference sequence).

This chain uses TRBV19 with TRBJ1-4; TRBD1 might be the D (5 bases). The CDR3 extends over 15 amino acids. Trimming removed 0 bases at V and 6 bases at J, with 11 bases between. Germline CDR1 is LNHDA and CDR2 is SQIVND (reference sequence). For the CDR3, the DNA is TGTGCCAGTAGTATAGATCGACAGAGATATGAAAAACTGTTTTTT. As protein: CASSIDRQRYEKLFF.